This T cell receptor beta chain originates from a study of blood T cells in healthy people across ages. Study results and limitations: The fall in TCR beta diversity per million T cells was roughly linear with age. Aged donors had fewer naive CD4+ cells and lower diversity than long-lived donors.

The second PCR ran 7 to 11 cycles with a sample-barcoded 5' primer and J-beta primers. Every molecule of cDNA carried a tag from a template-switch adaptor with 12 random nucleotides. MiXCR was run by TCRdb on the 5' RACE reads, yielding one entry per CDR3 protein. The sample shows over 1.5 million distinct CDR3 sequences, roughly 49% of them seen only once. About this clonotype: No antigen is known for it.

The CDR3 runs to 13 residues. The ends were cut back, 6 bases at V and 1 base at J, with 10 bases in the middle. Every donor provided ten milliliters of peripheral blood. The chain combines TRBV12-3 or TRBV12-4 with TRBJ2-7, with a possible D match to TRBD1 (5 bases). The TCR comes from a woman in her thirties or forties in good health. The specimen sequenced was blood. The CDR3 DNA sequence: TGTGCCAGCAGAGGGGATGTGTCCTACGAGCAGTACTTC. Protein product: CASRGDVSYEQYF.